Sequencing of this TCR beta chain was carried out in a study of cytomegalovirus exposure and HLA in healthy donors. Overall study context: Sequencing of roughly 180 million T cells in an earlier analysis found approximately 120 million unique TCR beta sequences. Study-level findings and limits: On later analysis, the bulk of CMV-associated TCR beta chains appeared to be HLA-restricted. Later, TCR association rates were found to vary by HLA locus, highest for DRB1 and lowest for HLA-C. In an earlier analysis, in under 700 donors, most V segments appeared productive either ~87% or ~30% of the time.

This CDR3 has 13 residues. Germline CDR1 and CDR2: SSHAT and FNYEAQ (reference sequence). With 60 Vbeta and 13 Jbeta primers, the PCR was carried out. Generated by immunoSEQ multiplex PCR, the TCRdb table keeps only in-frame clones and is missing some. The profile covers 160,000 or so clones, with over 70% appearing a single time and approximately 1.3% taken by the ten largest. In regard to this clone: Its antigen remains unknown. The germline gene is not matched at one end of the junction; a read error may be the cause.

The gene calls are TRBV7-7 and TRBJ1-3, with D hard to call. The receptor was derived from a man aged 50 or older in good health and CMV-seropositive. The sample taken for sequencing was PBMCs. The CDR3 DNA reads as TGTGCTAGCAGCTTAGGGCCGGGAAACACCATATATTTT. It translates to CASSLGPGNTIYF.